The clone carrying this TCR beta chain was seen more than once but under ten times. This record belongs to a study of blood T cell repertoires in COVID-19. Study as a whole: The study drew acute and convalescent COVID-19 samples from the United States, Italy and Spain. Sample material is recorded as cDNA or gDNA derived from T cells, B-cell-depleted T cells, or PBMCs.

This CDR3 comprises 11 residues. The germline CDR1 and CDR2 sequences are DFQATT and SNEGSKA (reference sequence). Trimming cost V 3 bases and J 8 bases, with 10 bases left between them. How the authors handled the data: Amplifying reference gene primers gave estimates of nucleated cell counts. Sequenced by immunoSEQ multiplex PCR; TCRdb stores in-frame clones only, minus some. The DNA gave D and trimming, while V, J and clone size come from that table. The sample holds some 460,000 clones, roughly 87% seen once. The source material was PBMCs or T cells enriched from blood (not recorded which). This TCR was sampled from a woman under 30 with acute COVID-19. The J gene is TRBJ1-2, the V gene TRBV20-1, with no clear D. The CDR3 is CSASSGKGYTF. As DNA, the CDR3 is TGCAGTGCTAGCTCGGGGAAGGGCTACACCTTC.